A selection of T cell receptor beta chains follows, all from one sample in a study of blood T cell repertoires in COVID-19. Using immunoSEQ multiplex PCR, the repertoire was profiled, and TCRdb retains in-frame clones only, with some absent. Of around 130,000 clones listed, approximately 85% are singletons. Sequenced material: peripheral blood. These receptors all come from a human donor in a cohort sampled during active COVID-19. CDR3s include the opening cysteine and the closing phenylalanine or tryptophan. A D gene is named only where the DNA matches it firmly. Clone sizes are given selectively: once, few, many, or a class where the clone is expanded.

j_gene: TRBJ1-5; d_gene: .; v_gene: TRBV28; abundance: .; CDR3nt: TGTGCCAGCAGTCCCTTTTGGGGGGTAAGTGATGGTGGCAATCAGCCCCAGCATTTT; CDR3aa: CASSPFWGVSDGGNQPQHF
j_gene: TRBJ2-5; d_gene: TRBD2; v_gene: TRBV9; abundance: .; CDR3nt: TGTGCCAGCAGCGCGGGAGGAGAGACCCAGTACTTC; CDR3aa: CASSAGGETQYF
j_gene: TRBJ2-3; d_gene: .; v_gene: TRBV19; abundance: .; CDR3nt: TGTGCCAGTAGTATCGGGGGATCCGACACAGATACGCAGTATTTT; CDR3aa: CASSIGGSDTDTQYF
j_gene: TRBJ1-2; d_gene: .; v_gene: TRBV5-1; abundance: .; CDR3nt: TGCGCCAGCAGCTTGTCGGTCGCCCTGCCTCACTACACCTTC; CDR3aa: CASSLSVALPHYTF
j_gene: TRBJ2-2; d_gene: .; v_gene: TRBV9; abundance: .; CDR3nt: TGTGCCTCGGGGGGCGACTTGGGACGCACCGGGGAGCTGTTTTTT; CDR3aa: CASGGDLGRTGELFF
j_gene: TRBJ1-2; d_gene: .; v_gene: TRBV5-1; abundance: once; CDR3nt: TGCGCCAGCACCACCGTTACAGGCGCATTGGGGGGCTACACCTTC; CDR3aa: CASTTVTGALGGYTF
j_gene: TRBJ2-7; d_gene: TRBD1; v_gene: TRBV10-3; abundance: .; CDR3nt: TGTGCCATCAGTCGACCGGGACAGGGGGCCGACGAGCAGTACTTC; CDR3aa: CAISRPGQGADEQYF
j_gene: TRBJ1-1; d_gene: TRBD1; v_gene: TRBV19; abundance: .; CDR3nt: TGTGCCAGTGGGAGACAGGGAAGTCTTTCCACTGAAGCTTTCTTT; CDR3aa: CASGRQGSLSTEAFF
j_gene: TRBJ2-1; d_gene: .; v_gene: TRBV7-2; abundance: .; CDR3nt: TGTGCCAGCGCTAGGAAGGTTCAGGGCGTTTTTGAGCAGTTCTTC; CDR3aa: CASARKVQGVFEQFF
j_gene: TRBJ2-5; d_gene: TRBD1; v_gene: TRBV14; abundance: .; CDR3nt: TGTGCCAGACCGCTTTTTAGCGGACAGGGACAAGAGACCCAGTACTTC; CDR3aa: CARPLFSGQGQETQYF
j_gene: TRBJ1-6; d_gene: .; v_gene: TRBV9; abundance: .; CDR3nt: TGTGCCAGCAGCGTAGAGGCGCGGGATATTTCACCCCTCCACTTT; CDR3aa: CASSVEARDISPLHF
j_gene: TRBJ1-4; d_gene: .; v_gene: TRBV2; abundance: .; CDR3nt: TGTGCCAGCAGGGGTAGCAGTATTAATGAAAAACTGTTTTTT; CDR3aa: CASRGSSINEKLFF
j_gene: TRBJ1-6; d_gene: TRBD1; v_gene: TRBV5-6; abundance: once; CDR3nt: TGTGCCAGCAGCCTATCGACAGGGGGGAATTCACCCCTCCACTTT; CDR3aa: CASSLSTGGNSPLHF
j_gene: TRBJ2-1; d_gene: .; v_gene: TRBV5-4; abundance: .; CDR3nt: TGTGCCAGCAGCTTGGAACAGACGACCAATGAGCAGTTCTTC; CDR3aa: CASSLEQTTNEQFF
j_gene: TRBJ1-5; d_gene: .; v_gene: TRBV7-2; abundance: .; CDR3nt: TGTGCCAGCAGCTTTCCGGGGGGCAATCAGCCCCAGCATTTT; CDR3aa: CASSFPGGNQPQHF
j_gene: TRBJ2-1; d_gene: TRBD1; v_gene: TRBV5-4; abundance: .; CDR3nt: TGTGCCAGCAGCGCGGGACAGGGGAACTACAATGAGCAGTTCTTC; CDR3aa: CASSAGQGNYNEQFF
j_gene: TRBJ1-1; d_gene: .; v_gene: TRBV19; abundance: .; CDR3nt: TGTGCCAGCACCATGGGTGAGGGCTTGAACACTGAAGCTTTCTTT; CDR3aa: CASTMGEGLNTEAFF
j_gene: TRBJ1-3; d_gene: TRBD1; v_gene: TRBV2; abundance: .; CDR3nt: TGTGCCAGCAGTGACCTCCCCCGGACAGGGTCTGGAAACACCATATATTTT; CDR3aa: CASSDLPRTGSGNTIYF
j_gene: TRBJ2-3; d_gene: .; v_gene: TRBV4-1; abundance: .; CDR3nt: TGCGCCAGCAGCCAAGCCGACTCTAGCACAGATACGCAGTATTTT; CDR3aa: CASSQADSSTDTQYF
j_gene: TRBJ1-1; d_gene: .; v_gene: TRBV14; abundance: .; CDR3nt: TGTGCCAGCAGCCAAGAAAGAACTTCGGAAGCTTTCTTT; CDR3aa: CASSQERTSEAFF
j_gene: TRBJ2-5; d_gene: .; v_gene: TRBV12-5; abundance: few; CDR3nt: TGTGCTAGTGGTCAGATAGAGACCCAGTACTTC; CDR3aa: CASGQIETQYF
j_gene: TRBJ2-2; d_gene: TRBD2; v_gene: TRBV4-3; abundance: .; CDR3nt: TGCGCCAGCAGCCAATTACTAGCGGGAGGGCCCTCGCAATCGAACACCGGGGAGCTGTTTTTT; CDR3aa: CASSQLLAGGPSQSNTGELFF
j_gene: TRBJ1-1; d_gene: .; v_gene: TRBV2; abundance: .; CDR3nt: TGTGCCAGCAGTGAACCCACCCTCGGGGTGAACACTGAAGCTTTCTTT; CDR3aa: CASSEPTLGVNTEAFF
j_gene: TRBJ1-2; d_gene: TRBD1; v_gene: TRBV5-4; abundance: .; CDR3nt: TGTGCCAGCAGGGGAAGGACAGGGGGCTATGGCTACACCTTC; CDR3aa: CASRGRTGGYGYTF
j_gene: TRBJ2-5; d_gene: .; v_gene: TRBV5-5; abundance: .; CDR3nt: TGTGCCAGCAGCATCCAGGACGGGAAAGAGACCCAGTACTTC; CDR3aa: CASSIQDGKETQYF
j_gene: TRBJ2-1; d_gene: TRBD2; v_gene: TRBV7-3; abundance: .; CDR3nt: TGTGCCAGCAGCTTAAGTCCTAGCGGGGGTGTCAATGAGCAGTTCTTC; CDR3aa: CASSLSPSGGVNEQFF
j_gene: TRBJ1-1; d_gene: .; v_gene: TRBV6-6; abundance: .; CDR3nt: TGTGCCAGCAGTTTAGGAGGGGACACTGAAGCTTTCTTT; CDR3aa: CASSLGGDTEAFF
j_gene: TRBJ2-7; d_gene: TRBD1; v_gene: TRBV5-1; abundance: .; CDR3nt: TGCGCCAGCAGCTTGGGACAGGGTTCCTACGAGCAGTACTTC; CDR3aa: CASSLGQGSYEQYF
j_gene: TRBJ2-7; d_gene: TRBD2; v_gene: TRBV6-2/TRBV6-3; abundance: .; CDR3nt: TGTGCCAGCAGCCTCCCTAAAGCGGGGGCCTACGAGCAGTACTTC; CDR3aa: CASSLPKAGAYEQYF
j_gene: TRBJ2-1; d_gene: TRBD2; v_gene: TRBV24-1; abundance: .; CDR3nt: TGTGCCACCAGTGATTCTCTAGCGGGAGTCTCAAATGAGCAGTTCTTC; CDR3aa: CATSDSLAGVSNEQFF
j_gene: TRBJ2-3; d_gene: TRBD1; v_gene: TRBV30; abundance: .; CDR3nt: TGTGCCTGGAGTGGGGGACAGGGGAGGACAGATACGCAGTATTTT; CDR3aa: CAWSGGQGRTDTQYF
j_gene: TRBJ1-1; d_gene: .; v_gene: TRBV5-1; abundance: .; CDR3nt: TGCGCCAGCAGCCCTGACGCCAGTAGCTTGAACACTGAAGCTTTCTTT; CDR3aa: CASSPDASSLNTEAFF
j_gene: TRBJ2-5; d_gene: TRBD2; v_gene: TRBV6-2/TRBV6-3; abundance: .; CDR3nt: TGTGCCAGCAGCCTTCAACTAGCGGGTGGGGAGACCCAGTACTTC; CDR3aa: CASSLQLAGGETQYF
j_gene: TRBJ2-2; d_gene: TRBD2; v_gene: TRBV9; abundance: many; CDR3nt: TGTGCCAGCGGCCAGGGACTAGCGGAGGTTGGGACCGGGGAGCTGTTTTTT; CDR3aa: CASGQGLAEVGTGELFF
j_gene: TRBJ1-5; d_gene: .; v_gene: TRBV6-5; abundance: .; CDR3nt: TGTGCCAGCAGTCCCACAGGGTCACGGCAGCCCCAGCATTTT; CDR3aa: CASSPTGSRQPQHF
j_gene: TRBJ1-2; d_gene: TRBD1; v_gene: TRBV19; abundance: .; CDR3nt: TGTGCCAGTAGTATGGGGACAGGGATCGGCTACACCTTC; CDR3aa: CASSMGTGIGYTF
j_gene: TRBJ2-4; d_gene: .; v_gene: TRBV2; abundance: .; CDR3nt: TGTGCCAGCAGTGATATCGGCCTAGTTGGGAACATTCAGTACTTC; CDR3aa: CASSDIGLVGNIQYF
j_gene: TRBJ1-3; d_gene: .; v_gene: TRBV6-2/TRBV6-3; abundance: .; CDR3nt: TGTGCCAGCAGTTATAGCGAGACTGGAAACACCATATATTTT; CDR3aa: CASSYSETGNTIYF
j_gene: TRBJ1-2; d_gene: .; v_gene: TRBV5-1; abundance: .; CDR3nt: TGCGCCAGCAGCTTTGACGGAGACGGTTATGGCTACACCTTC; CDR3aa: CASSFDGDGYGYTF
j_gene: TRBJ2-1; d_gene: TRBD2; v_gene: TRBV5-1; abundance: once; CDR3nt: TGCGCCAGCAGCTCATCTAGCGGGAGGGCCTACAATGAGCAGTTCTTC; CDR3aa: CASSSSSGRAYNEQFF
j_gene: TRBJ2-5; d_gene: TRBD1; v_gene: TRBV2; abundance: .; CDR3nt: TGTGCCAGCCGGACAGGACCCCGGGAGACCCAGTACTTC; CDR3aa: CASRTGPRETQYF
j_gene: TRBJ2-3; d_gene: TRBD2; v_gene: TRBV5-6; abundance: .; CDR3nt: TGTGCCAGCAGCTTGCTCCTAGCGGGGACGGATACGCAGTATTTT; CDR3aa: CASSLLLAGTDTQYF
j_gene: TRBJ2-1; d_gene: .; v_gene: TRBV27; abundance: .; CDR3nt: TGTGCCAGCAGCTCAACCGGGACAAGCTCCTACAATGAGCAGTTCTTC; CDR3aa: CASSSTGTSSYNEQFF
j_gene: TRBJ2-2; d_gene: .; v_gene: TRBV9; abundance: .; CDR3nt: TGTGCCAGCAGCGTAGCGGGAGTCGTGTGGGGGAGGAACACCGGGGAGCTGTTTTTT; CDR3aa: CASSVAGVVWGRNTGELFF
j_gene: TRBJ2-5; d_gene: TRBD1; v_gene: TRBV19; abundance: .; CDR3nt: TGTGCCAGCAGTACCTCAGGGGGGACCCAGTACTTC; CDR3aa: CASSTSGGTQYF
j_gene: TRBJ2-3; d_gene: .; v_gene: TRBV2; abundance: .; CDR3nt: TGTGCCAGCGTAACGGGAGTGGTAGATACGCAGTATTTT; CDR3aa: CASVTGVVDTQYF
j_gene: TRBJ2-2; d_gene: TRBD1; v_gene: TRBV5-6; abundance: .; CDR3nt: TGTGCCAGCAGCTTATTTGGGACAGGGGCGAACACCGGGGAGCTGTTTTTT; CDR3aa: CASSLFGTGANTGELFF
j_gene: TRBJ2-3; d_gene: .; v_gene: TRBV3-1/TRBV3-2; abundance: .; CDR3nt: TGTGCCAGCTACGGAGGGGTCACAGATACGCAGTATTTT; CDR3aa: CASYGGVTDTQYF
j_gene: TRBJ2-5; d_gene: .; v_gene: TRBV7-2; abundance: .; CDR3nt: TGTGCCAGCAGCTATCAGGGAGGCGGAGAGACCCAGTACTTC; CDR3aa: CASSYQGGGETQYF
j_gene: TRBJ1-2; d_gene: TRBD1; v_gene: TRBV12-3/TRBV12-4; abundance: .; CDR3nt: TGTGCCAGCAGTGGGACAGGGCTGGGCTACACCTTC; CDR3aa: CASSGTGLGYTF
j_gene: TRBJ2-7; d_gene: .; v_gene: TRBV4-3; abundance: once; CDR3nt: TGCGCCAGCAGCCAAGATCAGGCTATGGTGGAGTACTTC; CDR3aa: CASSQDQAMVEYF
j_gene: TRBJ2-1; d_gene: TRBD2; v_gene: TRBV6-4; abundance: .; CDR3nt: TGTGCCAGTCACAAATCACCGGGACTAGCGCACAATGAGCAGTTCTTC; CDR3aa: CASHKSPGLAHNEQFF
j_gene: TRBJ2-1; d_gene: TRBD2; v_gene: TRBV10-2; abundance: .; CDR3nt: TGCGCCAGCAGGGACGGACTAGTACCCCAGAATGAGCAGTTCTTC; CDR3aa: CASRDGLVPQNEQFF